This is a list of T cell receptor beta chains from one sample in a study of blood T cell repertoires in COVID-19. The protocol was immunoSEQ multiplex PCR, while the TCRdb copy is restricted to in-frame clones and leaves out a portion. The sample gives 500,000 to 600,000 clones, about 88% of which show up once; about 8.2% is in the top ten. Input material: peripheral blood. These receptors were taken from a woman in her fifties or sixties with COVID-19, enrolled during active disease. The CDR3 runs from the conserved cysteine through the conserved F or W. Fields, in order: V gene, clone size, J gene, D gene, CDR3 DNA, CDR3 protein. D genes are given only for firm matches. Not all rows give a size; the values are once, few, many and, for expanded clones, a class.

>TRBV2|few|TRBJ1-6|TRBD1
TGTGCCAGCAGTAGGGACAGGACCTGGTCACCCCTCCACTTT
CASSRDRTWSPLHF
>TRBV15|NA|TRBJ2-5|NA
TGTGCCACCAGCAGAGATGGAGGCGCGGCCCAGTACTTC
CATSRDGGAAQYF
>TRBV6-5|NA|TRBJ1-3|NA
TGTGCCAGCAGCCGGACAAGATCTGGAAACACCATATATTTT
CASSRTRSGNTIYF
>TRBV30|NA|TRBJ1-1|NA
TGTGCCTGGAGTGTGGTCGGGGGGCCGAACACTGAAGCTTTCTTT
CAWSVVGGPNTEAFF
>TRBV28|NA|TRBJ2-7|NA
TGTGCCAGCAGTTTACCGAGAAACTACGAGCAGTACTTC
CASSLPRNYEQYF
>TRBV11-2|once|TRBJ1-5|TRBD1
TGTGCCAGCAGCGAGGGGGCGCGCAATCAGCCCCAGCATTTT
CASSEGARNQPQHF
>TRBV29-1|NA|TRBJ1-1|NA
TGCAGCACCTTGACAGATTCGAACACTGAAGCTTTCTTT
CSTLTDSNTEAFF
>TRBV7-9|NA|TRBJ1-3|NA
TGTGCCAGCAGCTTCGGGATTGTGGGAGGAAACACCATATATTTT
CASSFGIVGGNTIYF
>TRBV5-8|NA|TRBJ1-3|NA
TGTGCCAGCAGCTTGGTTCGTACGGGACTCTCTGGAAACACCATATATTTT
CASSLVRTGLSGNTIYF
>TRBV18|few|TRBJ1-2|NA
TGTGCCAGCTCACCTTTTACAGGGTCAGAGTTGGGCTATGGCTACACCTTC
CASSPFTGSELGYGYTF
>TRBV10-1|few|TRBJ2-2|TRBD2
TGCGCCAGCAGTGAGACTAGCGGGGGCTCCGGGGAGCTGTTTTTT
CASSETSGGSGELFF
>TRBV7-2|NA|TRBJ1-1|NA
TGTGCCAGCAGCCATGACAGCCTCAACACTGAAGCTTTCTTT
CASSHDSLNTEAFF
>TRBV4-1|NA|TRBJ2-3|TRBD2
TGCGCCAGCAGCCAGTTCCCGGGAGGCGATACGCAGTATTTT
CASSQFPGGDTQYF
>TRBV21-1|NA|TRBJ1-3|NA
TGTGCCAGCAGCAAAGATGGGGACAGGGGTTCTGGAAACACCATATATTTT
CASSKDGDRGSGNTIYF
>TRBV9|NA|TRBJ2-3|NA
TGTGCCAGCAGCGTAGGGGGGCGGATTTTCACAGATACGCAGTATTTT
CASSVGGRIFTDTQYF
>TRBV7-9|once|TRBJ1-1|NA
TGTGCCAGCAGCTTAAGTGGGGGGGCTTTCTTT
CASSLSGGAFF
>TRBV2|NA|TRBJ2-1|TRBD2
TGTGCCAGCAGGAGACTAGCGGGGGGGCCTAATGAGCAGTTCTTC
CASRRLAGGPNEQFF
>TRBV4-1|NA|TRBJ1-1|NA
TGCGCCAGCAGCCCCCGGGGATACTTGAACACTGAAGCTTTCTTT
CASSPRGYLNTEAFF
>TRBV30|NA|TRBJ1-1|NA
TGTGCCTGGAGTGTACAACCGGGTGAAGCTTTCTTT
CAWSVQPGEAFF
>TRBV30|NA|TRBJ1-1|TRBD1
TGTGCCCGAAGGGGACAGGGGGCTGTAGGTTTTCGCACTGAAGCTTTCTTT
CARRGQGAVGFRTEAFF
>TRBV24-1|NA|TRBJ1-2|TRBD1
TGTGCCACCAGTGGTGCCTCCGGGACAGGGGGGGTCCTGAATGGCTACACCTTC
CATSGASGTGGVLNGYTF
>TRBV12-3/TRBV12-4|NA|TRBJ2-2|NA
TGTGCCAGCAGCCTCGGAGGTGCCGGGGAGCTGTTTTTT
CASSLGGAGELFF
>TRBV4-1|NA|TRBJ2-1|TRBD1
TGCGCCAGCAGCCAAGATGAACAGGGGGCAGGGGATGAGCAGTTCTTC
CASSQDEQGAGDEQFF
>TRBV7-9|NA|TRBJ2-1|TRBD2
TGTGCCAGCAGCTTATGTAGCGGGGGGGCCTGTGAGCAGTTCTTC
CASSLCSGGACEQFF